This is a list of T cell receptor beta chains from one sample in a study of T cell changes during pregnancy in multiple sclerosis. Method: immunoSEQ multiplex PCR; TCRdb's copy keeps in-frame clones and lacks some. This table holds tens of thousands of clones, approximately 84% found once. Sequences were derived from CD8+ T cells from peripheral blood mononuclear cells, sampled after pregnancy. The receptor set was obtained from a female donor with multiple sclerosis, enrolled in a pregnancy study. Both conserved end residues are part of each CDR3. Fields, in order: J gene, clone size, V gene, CDR3 protein. Not every row has a clone size; where given, it reads once, few, many or a size class.

j_call: TRBJ2-7
clone_size: NA
v_call: TRBV14
cdr3_aa: CASSQTPHYEQYF

j_call: TRBJ2-1
clone_size: NA
v_call: TRBV12-5
cdr3_aa: CASLRSYNEQFF

j_call: TRBJ2-3
clone_size: few
v_call: TRBV6-4
cdr3_aa: CASSDQGGVGTDTQYF

j_call: TRBJ2-1
clone_size: NA
v_call: TRBV4-1
cdr3_aa: CASSQDSIFRLAGESEQFF

j_call: TRBJ1-4
clone_size: NA
v_call: TRBV13
cdr3_aa: CASSAKGFGAEKLFF

j_call: TRBJ2-5
clone_size: NA
v_call: TRBV29-1
cdr3_aa: CSVEDRGETQYF

j_call: TRBJ1-5
clone_size: NA
v_call: TRBV21-1
cdr3_aa: CASSKETDRGREALQPQHF

j_call: TRBJ2-3
clone_size: NA
v_call: TRBV2
cdr3_aa: CASIATNSGSPDTQYF

j_call: TRBJ2-1
clone_size: NA
v_call: TRBV7-6
cdr3_aa: CASSLTPGQLASGRDNEQFF

j_call: TRBJ2-7
clone_size: NA
v_call: TRBV5-6
cdr3_aa: CASSRGFGEQYF